Sequencing of this TCR beta chain was carried out in a study of blood T cell repertoires in COVID-19. Study-wide context: Samples of COVID-19 (acute and convalescent) were obtained from the United States, Italy and Spain. From T cells, B-cell-depleted T cells, or PBMCs came the material, which was cDNA or gDNA.

Original analysis: Nucleated cell number was recorded as an estimate derived from reference gene primer amplification. This table comes from immunoSEQ multiplex PCR, and its TCRdb copy is limited to in-frame clones, with some not included. V, J and clone size reflect that table, while D and trimming were determined from the DNA. The table has 95,000 to 120,000 clones, 70% to 90% seen once; the top ten hold under 9%. V lost 5 bases to trimming and J lost 0 bases, with 10 bases between them. Germline lookup yields CDR1 SEHNR and CDR2 FQNEAQ (reference sequence). The CDR3 runs 15 residues. Source material: peripheral blood. The rearrangement uses TRBV7-9 and TRBJ2-2, with no clear D. This TCR came from a woman aged 70-85 years who had recovered from COVID-19. The CDR3 DNA is TGTGCCAGCAGCCCAAGACTTCCGAACACCGGGGAGCTGTTTTTT. It translates to CASSPRLPNTGELFF.